The TCR beta chain described here comes from a study of shared clonotypes between healthy human individuals. For the study at large: CD4 naive cells filled three plates per donor, CD4 memory three, CD8 naive two and CD8 memory one.

Generated by immunoSEQ multiplex PCR, the TCRdb table keeps only in-frame clones and is missing some. The sample has about a million clones, 60% to 80% seen once; the top ten hold about 0.89%. Study findings and constraints: Non-shared clonotypes displayed generation probabilities falling below those of clonotypes present in all four donors.

In the case of this clone: Antigen specificity is unknown.

This CDR3 spans 14 amino acids. V was trimmed by 0 bases and J by 2 bases, leaving 9 bases between them. Germline loops: CDR1 SGDLS, CDR2 YYNGEE. This TCR came from a man between 18 and 29 years old in good health. Some clones in this sample may be carry-over from other donors' samples. What was sequenced was memory CD4+ T cells from PBMCs. Subset in this sample: CD45RA-negative fraction. The chain links TRBV9 to TRBJ2-7; unclear D gene. The CDR3 is CASSVDLKAYEQYF. In nucleotides, the CDR3 is TGTGCCAGCAGCGTAGACCTAAAGGCCTACGAGCAGTACTTC.